The 13 T cell receptor beta chains below were found in one sample sequenced in a study of T cells in localized non-small cell lung cancer. Sequencing was performed with immunoSEQ multiplex PCR; in TCRdb, only in-frame clones are kept and a portion is missing. The sample includes tens of thousands of clones, around 93% of them seen just once. This material consisted of peripheral blood, taken before any cancer treatment. The receptors here all came from a female donor at least 60 years old with stage II squamous cell lung carcinoma.

CDR3 sequence (DNA): TGCGCCAGCAGCTTCCAAGGAGCAGTAATTGGAGAGACCCAGTACTTC. Amino acid sequence: CASSFQGAVIGETQYF. J is TRBJ2-5 and V is TRBV5-1; no reliable D call. Germline V lookup: CDR1 SGHRS, CDR2 YFSETQ. The CDR3 is 16 residues long. V lost 2 bases to trimming and J lost 4 bases, with 18 bases between them.

The V and J genes are TRBV4-1 and TRBJ2-5, with TRBD1 identical over 11 bases. This CDR3 comprises 15 residues. V dropped 4 bases and J dropped 5; count of bases not matched to a gene: 6. Germline V gene data show CDR1 as MGHRA and CDR2 as YSYEKL. The DNA of the CDR3 is TGCGCCAGCAGCCGTGGACAGGGGGCACAGGAGACCCAGTACTTC. The encoded protein is CASSRGQGAQETQYF.

The gene calls are TRBV4-2 and TRBJ1-6; the D is unclear. Trimming took off 3 bases at V and 6 bases at J, with 6 bases between the two ends. CDR1 and CDR2 from the germline V gene are LGHNA and YNFKEQ. This CDR3 has 13 residues. CDR3 sequence: CASSQAINSPLHF. CDR3 in DNA: TGTGCCAGCAGCCAGGCTATTAATTCACCCCTCCACTTT.

The chain uses TRBV11-2 and TRBJ2-5, with D possibly being TRBD1 (5 bases). V was shortened by 1 base and J by 0 bases, with 9 bases between the two germline ends. CDR1 and CDR2 (germline): SGHAT, FQNNGV. The CDR3 length is 15 residues. The CDR3 protein is CASSLGTRYQETQYF. The CDR3 region has the DNA TGTGCCAGCAGCTTAGGGACAAGGTACCAAGAGACCCAGTACTTC.

In its sample, this clone was seen a few times. This chain connects TRBV11-3 to TRBJ2-1, with 8 bases fitting TRBD1. CDR1 and CDR2 (germline): SGHNT, YENEEA. Unmatched junction bases numbered 5, after V lost 6 bases and J lost 1 base. CDR3 length: 15 amino acids. CDR3 sequence reads: CASSYGQGSYNEQFF. In DNA form, the CDR3 reads TGTGCCAGCAGTTACGGACAGGGTTCCTACAATGAGCAGTTCTTC.

This clone was found a few times. The chain uses TRBV7-9 and TRBJ2-5; D gene ambiguous. Trimming pared 8 bases from V and 2 bases from J, leaving 6 bases between. Germline V CDR1 and CDR2: SEHNR, FQNEAQ (reference sequence). This CDR3 has 11 amino acids. CDR3 amino acids: CASEIQETQYF. CDR3 DNA: TGTGCCAGCGAAATTCAAGAGACCCAGTACTTC.

This chain connects TRBV18 to TRBJ2-3, with D unresolved. The CDR3 totals 14 residues. The V end was cut by 3 bases, the J end by 0 bases, with 7 bases between. CDR1 and CDR2 from the germline V gene are KGHSH and LQKENI. CDR3 region: CASSPSPSTDTQYF. The CDR3 region has the DNA TGTGCCAGCTCACCCAGCCCCAGCACAGATACGCAGTATTTT.

The rearrangement uses TRBV11-2 and TRBJ2-1, with 7 bases that match TRBD2. The CDR3 extends over 15 amino acids. Germline V lookup: CDR1 SGHAT, CDR2 FQNNGV. V was clipped by 1 base and J by 7 bases; unmatched bases: 7. DNA for the CDR3: TGTGCCAGCAGCTTAGGCGGGGGAGGGGTGAATGAGCAGTTCTTC. Translated: CASSLGGGGVNEQFF.

J is TRBJ1-2 and V is TRBV5-6, with D possibly being TRBD1 (6 bases). Trimming cost V 4 bases and J 6 bases, with 19 bases left between them. The length of the CDR3 is 15 residues. Germline V CDR1 and CDR2: SGHDT, YYEEEE. CDR3 residues: CASSRTTGLTHGYTF. The CDR3 coding sequence is TGTGCCAGCAGCAGAACAACAGGGCTCACGCATGGCTACACCTTC.

This chain connects TRBV7-9 to TRBJ2-3; possibly TRBD1 for D (6 bases). Trimming stripped 5 bases from V and 4 bases from J, with 10 bases between. Looked up from germline, CDR1 is SEHNR and CDR2 is FQNEAQ (reference sequence). CDR3 size: 13 residues. The CDR3 DNA is TGTGCCAGCAGCCAAAAGGGGGCAGATACGCAGTATTTT. It codes for CASSQKGADTQYF.

For the CDR3, the DNA is TGCGCCAGCAGCTTGGCCGCCAGCGTCGAGACCCAGTACTTC. It encodes CASSLAASVETQYF. This chain uses TRBV5-1 with TRBJ2-5, with unresolved D. Germline-derived CDR1 and CDR2 are SGHRS and YFSETQ. Trimming removed 0 bases at V and 5 bases at J, with 11 bases between. The CDR3 is 14 amino acids.

This clone was counted a few times. The gene calls are TRBV7-9 and TRBJ1-1, with no clear D. The CDR3 runs 12 residues. CDR1 and CDR2 from the germline V gene are SEHNR and FQNEAQ (reference sequence). The V end was cut by 5 bases, the J end by 11 bases, with 15 bases between. CDR3 nucleotide sequence: TGTGCCAGCAGCCTTCAAGCCCTGGGGGCTTTCTTT. Its protein is CASSLQALGAFF.

The CDR3 protein is CSLRLADEQYF. The CDR3 nucleotides are TGCAGCTTACGACTAGCCGACGAGCAGTACTTC. The chain combines TRBV20-1 with TRBJ2-7; 7 positions agree with TRBD2. The V gene's germline CDR1 is DFQATT and CDR2 SNEGSKA (reference sequence). The CDR3 totals 11 residues.